The 23 T cell receptor beta chains below were found in one sample sequenced in a study of T cells in Graves' hyperthyroidism and ophthalmopathy. TCR beta CDR3 sequences were amplified from RNA transcripts. Initially, a first-round RT-PCR of the TCR CDR3 employed the HTBI primer set. MiXCR, applied by TCRdb to the multiplex PCR reads, yields one record per CDR3 protein. The sample yields around 580,000 distinct CDR3 sequences, around 45% seen once. Sequencing was done on a sample of peripheral blood or thyroid tissue (not recorded which). The receptors stem from a woman between 18 and 29 years old with Graves' hyperthyroidism.

Comment on this clonotype: The junction shows a germline mismatch at one end, possibly a read error. The genes are TRBV4-1 and TRBJ2-3; 7 bases fit TRBD1. CDR1 is MGHRA, CDR2 YSYEKL, per germline. CDR3 size: 16 residues. The CDR3 sequence is CASSQTGERASDTQYF. In DNA, the CDR3 is TGTGCCAGCAGCCAAACAGGGGAAAGAGCATCCGATACGCAGTATTTT.

The table lists this clonotype with many counts. The chain couples TRBV6-6 to TRBJ1-1; D remains ambiguous. CDR3 size: 14 residues. V dropped 5 bases and J dropped 1 base, with 11 bases sitting between them. CDR1 and CDR2 (germline): MNHNY, SVGAGI (reference sequence). In DNA, the CDR3 is TGTGCCAGCAGTGAAATGGTAGAGAACACTGAAGCTTTCTTT. This sequence encodes CASSEMVENTEAFF.

With respect to this clonotype: The germline gene is not matched at one end of the junction; a read error may be the cause. The rearrangement uses TRBV2 and TRBJ1-5; no clear D. The CDR3 loop spans 13 amino acids. Per the germline V gene, CDR1 is SNHLY and CDR2 is FYNNEI. The CDR3 loop is CASQAGNNEPQHF. The CDR3 coding sequence is TGTGCCAGCCAAGCGGGAAACAATGAGCCCCAGCATTTT.

The chain employs TRBV19 and TRBJ1-5; 7 bases fit TRBD1. Trimming at V came to 2 bases and at J to 3 bases, leaving 10 bases not matched to a gene. This CDR3 has 17 residues. Germline values: CDR1 LNHDA, CDR2 SQIVND (reference sequence). As DNA, the CDR3 is TGTGCCAGTAGTATAAAGGGTGGAGGGGGCCACAATCAGCCCCAGCATTTT. Translated, it gives CASSIKGGGGHNQPQHF.

For the CDR3, the DNA is TGTGCCACCAGCAGCGACAGGGTGACCGGGGAGCTGTTTTTT. This codes for CATSSDRVTGELFF. The chain has TRBV15 and TRBJ2-2; 7 bases map to TRBD1. V was clipped by 3 bases and J by 5 bases; unmatched bases: 3. Germline V gives CDR1 LNHNV, CDR2 YYDKDF (reference sequence). The CDR3 totals 14 residues.

This clonotype has just one count. The chain is built from TRBV29-1 and TRBJ2-7; possibly TRBD2 for D (6 bases). This CDR3 spans 13 amino acids. Per germline, CDR1 SQVTM and CDR2 ANQGSEA. Trimming shortened V by 7 bases and J by 3 bases, and 16 bases separated the two germline ends. The CDR3 coding sequence is TGCAGCGCCCAACGCGGGGATGGCTACGAGCAGTACTTC. It specifies CSAQRGDGYEQYF.

CDR3 residues: CASSEGGQGSYEQYF. The CDR3 coding sequence is TGTGCCAGCAGTGAAGGGGGGCAGGGGTCCTACGAGCAGTACTTC. This chain connects TRBV12-3 or TRBV12-4 to TRBJ2-7; D possibly uses TRBD1 or TRBD2 (6 bases each). The ends were cut back, 5 bases at V and 1 base at J, with 15 bases in the middle. The CDR3 contains 15 residues.

This rearrangement joins TRBV11-3 to TRBJ2-2; TRBD2 is a possible D gene (6 bases). Germline V gives CDR1 SGHNT, CDR2 YENEEA. CDR3 size: 14 residues. Trimming took 0 bases from V and 8 from J, leaving 10 bases between them. The DNA for the CDR3 is TGTGCCAGCAGCTTAGAAGGAGGGTCAGGGGAGCTGTTTTTT. This sequence encodes CASSLEGGSGELFF.

This clonotype was counted only a few times. The V call is TRBV27, the J call TRBJ1-2; TRBD1 might be the D (6 bases). Germline-derived CDR1 and CDR2 are MNHEY and SMNVEV (reference sequence). The CDR3 runs 15 residues. The V gene lost 3 bases and the J gene lost 4 bases, with 15 bases spanning the gap. This CDR3 is CASSFHRVGAYGYTF. CDR3 sequence (DNA): TGTGCCAGCAGTTTCCACAGGGTCGGGGCCTATGGCTACACCTTC.

There are many counts of this clonotype. This chain uses TRBV20-1 with TRBJ2-7; 8 bases match TRBD2. The CDR3 is 14 amino acids. Germline V gene lookup returns CDR1 DFQATT and CDR2 SNEGSKA (reference sequence). Trimming took 3 bases from V and 7 from J; bases not matched to a gene: 11. CDR3 DNA: TGCAGTGCTAGCGGGAGGGGGGAGGGCCGAGAGCAGTACTTC. It encodes CSASGRGEGREQYF.

The chain uses TRBV2 and TRBJ1-3; perhaps TRBD1 as D (6 bases). CDR3 length: 17 residues. V was clipped by 3 bases and J by 7 bases, with 22 bases between them. Germline V gene data show CDR1 as SNHLY and CDR2 as FYNNEI. CDR3 bases: TGTGCCAGCAGTGATGGGAGGCCGACAAGAAGGGGGAACACCATATATTTT. Translation: CASSDGRPTRRGNTIYF.

In the case of this clonotype: One base away lies a much larger clone, so this may be a sequencing read error. The conserved phenylalanine or tryptophan is not found at the CDR3 terminus, so this likely reflects a read error. V and J are TRBV7-6 and TRBJ2-7, with TRBD2 identical over 8 bases. Germline V lookup: CDR1 SGHVS, CDR2 FNYEAQ. V dropped 3 bases and J dropped 4; count of bases not matched to a gene: 8. The CDR3 length is 15 residues. The CDR3: CASSFLGRGFYEQYL. CDR3 in DNA: TGTGCCAGCAGCTTCCTCGGGAGGGGTTTTTACGAGCAGTACCTC.

This clonotype was seen many times. V gene TRBV4-3 combines with J gene TRBJ2-7, with D possibly being TRBD1 (6 bases). V lost 2 bases to trimming and J lost 7 bases, with 15 bases between them. The V gene's germline CDR1 is LGHNA and CDR2 YSLEER. The CDR3 sequence is 14 residues long. This CDR3 is CASSQRDTREEQYF. CDR3 in DNA: TGCGCCAGCAGCCAACGGGACACCAGAGAAGAGCAGTACTTC.

The chain has TRBV10-3 and TRBJ1-2, with a possible D match to TRBD1 (6 bases). Trimming left V 2 bases short and J 0 bases short, with 10 bases between. The CDR3 extends over 15 amino acids. CDR1 and CDR2 from the germline V gene are ENHRY and SYGVKD. CDR3 sequence (DNA): TGTGCCATCAGTGAGGAGGACAGCCCTAACTATGGCTACACCTTC. Translated: CAISEEDSPNYGYTF.

Only a few counts were recorded for this clonotype. The chain has TRBV29-1 and TRBJ1-2, with 8 nucleotides matching TRBD1. This CDR3 comprises 15 residues. The germline CDR1 and CDR2 sequences are SQVTM and ANQGSEA. The J segment lost 3 bases and the V segment lost 6 bases, leaving 12 bases of the junction unmatched. The CDR3 nucleotides read TGCAGCGTGCCCAGGGGGGCAGGGGGCGACTATGGCTACACCTTC. It is translated as CSVPRGAGGDYGYTF.

Many counts were recorded for this clonotype. V and J are TRBV11-2 and TRBJ2-2, with TRBD2 matching 7 bases. The CDR3 contains 14 residues. Germline V gene data show CDR1 as SGHAT and CDR2 as FQNNGV. V was clipped by 5 bases and J by 6 bases; unmatched bases: 6. CDR3 amino acids: CASSAPRGAGELFF. The CDR3 DNA is TGTGCCAGCAGCGCCCCTCGGGGGGCCGGGGAGCTGTTTTTT.

This chain links TRBV5-1 with TRBJ1-2; D is possibly TRBD1 (6 bases). V lost 0 bases to trimming and J lost 7 bases, with 10 bases between them. The germline V gene encodes CDR1 SGHRS and CDR2 YFSETQ. The CDR3 runs to 13 residues. The chain's CDR3 is CASSLDRACGYTF. The CDR3, as DNA: TGCGCCAGCAGCTTGGACAGGGCATGTGGCTACACCTTC.

For this clonotype: One end of the junction varies from germline; a read error may be responsible. J is TRBJ2-6 and V is TRBV4-2; D is tentatively TRBD1 or TRBD2 (5 bases each). The CDR3 length is 16 residues. CDR1 is LGHNA and CDR2 is YNFKEQ in the germline V gene. CDR3 DNA sequence: TGTGCCAGCAGCCAAGATCCAAGGGCCGGGGCCAACGTCCCGACTTTC. It specifies CASSQDPRAGANVPTF.

This chain joins TRBV7-9 and TRBJ2-7; 9 bases match TRBD2. CDR1 is SEHNR and CDR2 is FQNEAQ in the germline V gene (reference sequence). The CDR3 is 18 residues long. The V gene end was trimmed by 0 bases and the J gene end by 0 bases; junction bases not matched to a gene: 9. This CDR3 reads CASSLAYLQREASYEQYF. The CDR3 DNA follows: TGTGCCAGCAGCTTAGCGTATCTTCAGCGGGAGGCCTCCTACGAGCAGTACTTC.

The chain couples TRBV2 to TRBJ2-5; 8 bases fit TRBD2. CDR3 length: 15 residues. Germline trimming cut 6 bases from V and 2 bases from J; bases unmatched to any gene: 8. Germline V CDR1 and CDR2: SNHLY, FYNNEI. The CDR3 nucleotides are TGTGCCAGCAGAAAGGGTCTAGCGGGTCAAGAGACCCAGTACTTC. Amino acids: CASRKGLAGQETQYF. Full variable domain (rest looked up from reference TRBV2 and TRBJ2-5): EPEVTQTPSHQVTQMGQEVILRCVPISNHLYFYWYRQILGQKVEFLVSFYNNEISEKSEIFDDQFSVERPDGSNFTLKIRSTKLEDSAMYFCASRKGLAGQETQYFGPGTRLLVL.

This chain uses TRBV7-2 with TRBJ2-5; D possibly corresponds to TRBD2 (5 bases). The CDR3 has 15 amino acids. V was cut by 4 bases and J by 3 bases, with 15 bases left in between. Germline V CDR1 and CDR2: SGHTA, FQGNSA. CDR3 nucleotides: TGTGCCAGCAGCTCCCGGAGGACCTCCGAAGAGACCCAGTACTTC. It translates to CASSSRRTSEETQYF. The full variable domain, its missing parts supplied by reference TRBV7-2 and TRBJ2-5, is GAGVSQSPSNKVTEKGKDVELRCDPISGHTALYWYRQSLGQGLEFLIYFQGNSAPDKSGLPSDRFSAERTGGSVSTLTIQRTQQEDSAVYLCASSSRRTSEETQYFGPGTRLLVL.

The sample holds one count of this clonotype. This sequence joins TRBV7-9 and TRBJ1-2; tentative D call: TRBD1 (5 bases). CDR1 and CDR2 from the germline V gene are SEHNR and FQNEAQ (reference sequence). The CDR3 extends over 13 amino acids. V lost 8 bases and J 8 bases, leaving 18 bases between the germline ends. CDR3 loop: CASGGEGDGGYTF. The CDR3 DNA reads as TGTGCCAGCGGAGGGGAAGGGGATGGAGGCTACACCTTC.

For this clonotype: A read error may explain this, as a much larger clone is one base away. The chain couples TRBV7-8 to TRBJ1-2; TRBD1 might be the D (5 bases). There are 15 residues in the CDR3. The V gene's germline CDR1 is SGHVS and CDR2 FQNEAQ. CDR3 amino acids: CASSPVAGLKNGYTF. The CDR3 DNA reads TGCGCCAGCAGCCCAGTCGCAGGGTTGAAGAATGGCTACACCTTC.